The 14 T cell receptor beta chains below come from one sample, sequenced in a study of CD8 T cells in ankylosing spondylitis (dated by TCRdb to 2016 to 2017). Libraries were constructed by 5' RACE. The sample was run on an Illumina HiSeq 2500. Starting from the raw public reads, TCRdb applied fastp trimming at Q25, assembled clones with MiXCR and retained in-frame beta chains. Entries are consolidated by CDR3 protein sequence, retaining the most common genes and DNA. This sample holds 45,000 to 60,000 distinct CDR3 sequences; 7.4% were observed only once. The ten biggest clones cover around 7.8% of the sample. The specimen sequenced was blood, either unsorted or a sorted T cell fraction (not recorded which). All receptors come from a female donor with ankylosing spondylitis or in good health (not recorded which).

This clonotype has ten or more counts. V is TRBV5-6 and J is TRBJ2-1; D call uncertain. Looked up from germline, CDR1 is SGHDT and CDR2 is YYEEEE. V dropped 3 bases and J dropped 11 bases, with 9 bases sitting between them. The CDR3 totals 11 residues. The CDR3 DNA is TGTGCCAGCAGCTCGGTGGAAAAGCAGTTCTTC. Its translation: CASSSVEKQFF.

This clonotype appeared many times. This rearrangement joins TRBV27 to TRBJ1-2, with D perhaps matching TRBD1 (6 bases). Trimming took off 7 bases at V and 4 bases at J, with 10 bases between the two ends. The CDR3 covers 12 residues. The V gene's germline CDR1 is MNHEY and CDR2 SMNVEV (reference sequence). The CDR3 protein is CASKGGTYGYTF. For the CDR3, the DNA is TGTGCCAGCAAAGGGGGAACCTATGGCTACACCTTC.

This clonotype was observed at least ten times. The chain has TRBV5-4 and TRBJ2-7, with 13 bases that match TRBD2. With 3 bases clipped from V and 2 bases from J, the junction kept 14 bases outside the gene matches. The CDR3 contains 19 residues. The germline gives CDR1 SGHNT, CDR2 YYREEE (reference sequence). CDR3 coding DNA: TGTGCCAGCAGCTCCCACCCCGGGACTAGCGGGGCATACCCCTACGAGCAGTACGTC. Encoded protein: CASSSHPGTSGAYPYEQYV.

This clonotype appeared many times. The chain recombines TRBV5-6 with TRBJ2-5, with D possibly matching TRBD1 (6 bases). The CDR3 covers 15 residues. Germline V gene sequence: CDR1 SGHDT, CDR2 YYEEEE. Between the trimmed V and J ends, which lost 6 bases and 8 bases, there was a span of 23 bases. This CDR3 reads CASTQLSGDKRTQYF. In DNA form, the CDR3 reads TGTGCCAGCACCCAATTAAGTGGGGACAAGAGAACCCAGTACTTC. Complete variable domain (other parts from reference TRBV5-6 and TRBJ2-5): DAGVTQSPTHLIKTRGQQVTLRCSPKSGHDTVSWYQQALGQGPQFIFQYYEEEERQRGNFPDRFSGHQFPNYSSELNVNALLLGDSALYLCASTQLSGDKRTQYFGPGTRLLVL.

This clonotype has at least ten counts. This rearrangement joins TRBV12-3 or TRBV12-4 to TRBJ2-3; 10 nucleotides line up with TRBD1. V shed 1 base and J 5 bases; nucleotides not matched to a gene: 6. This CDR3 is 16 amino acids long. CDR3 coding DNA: TGTGCCAGCAGTTTAGGAGGGACAGGGGATAAAGATACGCAGTATTTT. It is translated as CASSLGGTGDKDTQYF.

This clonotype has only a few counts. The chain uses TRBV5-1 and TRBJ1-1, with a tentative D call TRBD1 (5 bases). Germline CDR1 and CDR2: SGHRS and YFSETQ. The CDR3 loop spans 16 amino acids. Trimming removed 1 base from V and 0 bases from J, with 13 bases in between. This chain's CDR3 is CASSLRGTAMNTEAFF. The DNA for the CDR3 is TGCGCCAGCAGCTTGCGAGGGACGGCGATGAACACTGAAGCTTTCTTT.

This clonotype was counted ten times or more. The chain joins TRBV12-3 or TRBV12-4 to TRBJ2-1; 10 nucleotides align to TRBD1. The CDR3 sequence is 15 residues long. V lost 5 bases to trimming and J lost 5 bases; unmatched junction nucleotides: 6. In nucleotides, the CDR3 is TGTGCCAGCAGTATTTCGGGACAGGGGAACAATGAGCAGTTCTTC. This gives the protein CASSISGQGNNEQFF.

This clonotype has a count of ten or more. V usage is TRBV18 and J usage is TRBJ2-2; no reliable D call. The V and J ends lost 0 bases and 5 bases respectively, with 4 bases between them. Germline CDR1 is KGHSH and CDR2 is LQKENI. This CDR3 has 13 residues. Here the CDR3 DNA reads TGTGCCAGCTCACCACCGTGGACCGGGGAGCTGTTTTTT. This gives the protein CASSPPWTGELFF.

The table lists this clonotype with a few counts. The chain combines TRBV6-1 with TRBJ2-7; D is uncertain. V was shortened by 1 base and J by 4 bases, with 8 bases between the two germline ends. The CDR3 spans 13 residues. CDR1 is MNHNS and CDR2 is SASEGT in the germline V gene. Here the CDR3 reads CASSEGLAYEQYV. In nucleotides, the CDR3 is TGTGCCAGCAGTGAAGGTCTTGCTTACGAGCAGTACGTC.

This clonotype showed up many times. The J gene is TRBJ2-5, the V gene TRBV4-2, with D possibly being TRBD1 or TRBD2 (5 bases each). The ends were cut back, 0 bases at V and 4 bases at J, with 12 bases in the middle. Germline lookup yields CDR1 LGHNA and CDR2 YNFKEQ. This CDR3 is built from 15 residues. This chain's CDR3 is CASSQEDERGETQYF. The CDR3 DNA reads TGTGCCAGCAGCCAAGAGGACGAGAGGGGAGAGACCCAGTACTTC.

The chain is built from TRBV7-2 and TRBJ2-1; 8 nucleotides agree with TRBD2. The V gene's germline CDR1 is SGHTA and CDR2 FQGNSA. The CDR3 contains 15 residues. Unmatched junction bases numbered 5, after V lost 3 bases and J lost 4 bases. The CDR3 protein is CASSFGGVPYNEQFF. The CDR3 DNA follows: TGTGCCAGCAGCTTCGGGGGGGTTCCTTACAATGAGCAGTTCTTC.

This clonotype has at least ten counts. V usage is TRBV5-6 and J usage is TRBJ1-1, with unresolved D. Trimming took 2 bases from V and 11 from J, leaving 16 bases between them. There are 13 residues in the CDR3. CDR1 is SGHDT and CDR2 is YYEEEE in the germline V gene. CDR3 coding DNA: TGTGCCAGCAGCTTATTTGACTCCGTAAACGCTTTCTTT. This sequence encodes CASSLFDSVNAFF.

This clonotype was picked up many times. The CDR3 is CASGKGEKLFF. CDR3 nucleotide sequence: TGTGCCAGCGGGAAGGGTGAAAAACTGTTTTTT. This chain links TRBV12-3 or TRBV12-4 with TRBJ1-4; D not certain. V was shortened by 8 bases and J by 7 bases, with 8 bases between the two germline ends. This CDR3 has 11 residues.

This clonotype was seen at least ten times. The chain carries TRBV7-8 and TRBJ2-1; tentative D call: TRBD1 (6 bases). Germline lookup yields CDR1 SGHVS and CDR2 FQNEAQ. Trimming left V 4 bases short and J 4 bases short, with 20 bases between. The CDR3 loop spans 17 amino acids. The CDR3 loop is CASSSRTAFVYYNEQFF. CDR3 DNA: TGTGCCAGCAGCTCTAGGACAGCGTTCGTATATTACAATGAGCAGTTCTTC.